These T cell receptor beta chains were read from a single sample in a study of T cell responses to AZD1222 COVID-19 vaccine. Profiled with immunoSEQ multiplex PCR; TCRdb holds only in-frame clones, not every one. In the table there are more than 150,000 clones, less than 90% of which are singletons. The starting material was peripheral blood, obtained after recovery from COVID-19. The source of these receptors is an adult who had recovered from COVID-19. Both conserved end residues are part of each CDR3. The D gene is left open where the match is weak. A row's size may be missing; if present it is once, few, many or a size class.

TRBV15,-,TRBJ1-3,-,CATTAISSGNTIYF,TGTGCCACCACAGCGATTAGCTCTGGAAACACCATATATTTT
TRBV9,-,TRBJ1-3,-,CASSSSGTRRSGNTIYF,TGTGCCAGCAGCAGTTCCGGGACACGGAGGTCTGGAAACACCATATATTTT
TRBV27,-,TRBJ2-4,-,CASSEGHLAKNIQYF,TGTGCCAGCAGCGAGGGACACCTAGCCAAAAACATTCAGTACTTC
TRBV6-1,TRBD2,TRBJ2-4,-,CASSEVLAGGVGGSKNIQYF,TGTGCCAGCAGTGAGGTTCTAGCGGGAGGTGTCGGGGGGTCCAAAAACATTCAGTACTTC
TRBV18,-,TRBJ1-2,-,CASSPDNYGYTF,TGTGCCAGCTCACCAGATAACTATGGCTACACCTTC
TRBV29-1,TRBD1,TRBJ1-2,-,CSARTGYGYTF,TGCAGCGCCCGGACAGGCTATGGCTACACCTTC
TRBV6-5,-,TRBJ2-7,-,CASSAGLTYEQYF,TGTGCCAGCAGCGCGGGACTTACCTACGAGCAGTACTTC
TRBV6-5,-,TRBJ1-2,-,CASSYYGNSGGYTF,TGTGCCAGCAGTTACTATGGGAACTCGGGTGGCTACACCTTC
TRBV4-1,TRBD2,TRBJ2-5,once,CASSQEATSGGETQYF,TGCGCCAGCAGCCAAGAGGCCACTAGCGGGGGAGAGACCCAGTACTTC
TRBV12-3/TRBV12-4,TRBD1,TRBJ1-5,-,CATGQGRRQPQHF,TGTGCCACCGGACAGGGGAGGCGTCAGCCCCAGCATTTT
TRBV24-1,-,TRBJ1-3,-,CATSDPTVGNTIYF,TGTGCCACCAGTGATCCGACAGTTGGAAACACCATATATTTT
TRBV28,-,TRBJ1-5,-,CASSLGWGQPQHF,TGTGCCAGCAGTTTAGGCTGGGGTCAGCCCCAGCATTTT
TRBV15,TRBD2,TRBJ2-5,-,CATLPVVAGQETQYF,TGTGCCACCCTCCCGGTGGTAGCGGGGCAAGAGACCCAGTACTTC
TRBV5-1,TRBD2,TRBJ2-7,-,CASSYASGATYEQYF,TGCGCCAGCAGCTACGCTAGCGGGGCGACCTACGAGCAGTACTTC
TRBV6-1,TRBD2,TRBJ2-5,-,CASSESAGGETQYF,TGTGCCAGCAGTGAATCCGCGGGGGGAGAGACCCAGTACTTC
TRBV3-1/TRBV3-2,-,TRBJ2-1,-,CASRGMTASYSYNEQFF,TGTGCCAGCAGGGGGATGACGGCCTCCTACTCCTACAATGAGCAGTTCTTC
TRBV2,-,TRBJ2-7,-,CASCPGAGGYEQYF,TGTGCCAGCTGCCCGGGGGCAGGGGGCTACGAGCAGTACTTC
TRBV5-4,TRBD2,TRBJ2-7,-,CASSSPASGGAGQYF,TGTGCCAGCAGCTCCCCTGCTAGCGGGGGGGCGGGACAGTACTTC
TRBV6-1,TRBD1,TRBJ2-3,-,CASSEGTGGVTQYF,TGTGCCAGCAGTGAAGGGACAGGGGGAGTTACGCAGTATTTT
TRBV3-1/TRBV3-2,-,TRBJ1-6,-,CASSPLLNGGTLHF,TGTGCCAGCAGCCCTCTACTTAACGGGGGGACCCTCCACTTT
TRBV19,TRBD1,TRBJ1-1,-,CASSWTGAFGAFF,TGTGCCAGTAGTTGGACAGGGGCGTTTGGAGCTTTCTTT
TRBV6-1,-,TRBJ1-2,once,CASSEGWVANYGYTF,TGTGCCAGCAGTGAAGGGTGGGTAGCTAACTATGGCTACACCTTC
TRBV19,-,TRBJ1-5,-,CASSIGARQANNQPQHF,TGTGCCAGTAGTATAGGGGCGAGACAGGCTAACAATCAGCCCCAGCATTTT
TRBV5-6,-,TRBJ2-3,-,CASSLWSGGTDTQYF,TGTGCCAGCAGCTTGTGGTCGGGAGGCACAGATACGCAGTATTTT
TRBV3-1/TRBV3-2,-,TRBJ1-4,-,CASSQGTAATNEKLFF,TGTGCCAGCAGCCAAGGGACTGCCGCAACTAATGAAAAACTGTTTTTT
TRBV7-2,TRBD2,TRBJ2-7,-,CASSRGTSAGYEQYF,TGTGCCAGCAGCCGGGGGACTAGCGCAGGCTACGAGCAGTACTTC
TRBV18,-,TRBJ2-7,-,CASSPRRTADYEQYF,TGTGCCAGCTCACCACGAAGGACCGCGGACTACGAGCAGTACTTC
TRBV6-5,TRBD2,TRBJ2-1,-,CASRLAGGPNQQFF,TGTGCCAGCAGACTAGCGGGGGGACCTAATCAGCAGTTCTTC
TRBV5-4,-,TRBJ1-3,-,CASSPWELPSGNTIYF,TGTGCCAGCAGCCCCTGGGAGTTACCCTCTGGAAACACCATATATTTT
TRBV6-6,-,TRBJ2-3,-,CASSYAGTDTDTQYF,TGTGCCAGCAGTTACGCGGGGACCGACACAGATACGCAGTATTTT
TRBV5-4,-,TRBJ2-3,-,CASSRDSGPHVGTDTQYF,TGTGCCAGCAGCCGTGACAGCGGACCTCATGTGGGCACAGATACGCAGTATTTT
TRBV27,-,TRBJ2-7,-,CASSFRELKTYEQYF,TGTGCCAGCAGTTTCCGGGAACTAAAGACCTACGAGCAGTACTTC
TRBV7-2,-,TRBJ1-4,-,CASSPTGSGEKLFF,TGTGCCAGCAGCCCCACGGGGTCGGGGGAAAAACTGTTTTTT
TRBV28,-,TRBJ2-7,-,CASAPILRVSYEQYF,TGTGCCAGCGCCCCGATCCTCAGGGTCTCCTACGAGCAGTACTTC
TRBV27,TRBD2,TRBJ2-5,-,CASNPSGRVETQYF,TGTGCCAGCAACCCTAGCGGGAGGGTTGAGACCCAGTACTTC
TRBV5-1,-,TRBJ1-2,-,CASRMEGANYGYTF,TGCGCCAGCAGGATGGAGGGGGCTAACTATGGCTACACCTTC
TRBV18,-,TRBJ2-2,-,CASSRETGELFF,TGTGCCAGCTCAAGGGAAACCGGGGAGCTGTTTTTT
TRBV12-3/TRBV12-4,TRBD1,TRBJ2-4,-,CASSHGQGNIQYF,TGTGCCAGCAGCCACGGACAGGGAAACATTCAGTACTTC
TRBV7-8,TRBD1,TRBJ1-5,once,CASSPDRTQPQHF,TGTGCCAGCAGCCCGGACAGGACCCAGCCCCAGCATTTT
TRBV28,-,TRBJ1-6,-,CASSFRGSPLHF,TGTGCCAGCAGTTTTCGGGGTTCACCCCTCCACTTT
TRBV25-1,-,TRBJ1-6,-,CASSEIRNSPLHF,TGTGCCAGCAGTGAAATCCGTAATTCACCCCTCCACTTT
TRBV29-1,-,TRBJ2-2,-,CSAAGRNTGELFF,TGCAGCGCCGCGGGACGGAACACCGGGGAGCTGTTTTTT
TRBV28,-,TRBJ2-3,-,CASWTSRTDTQYF,TGTGCCAGCTGGACTTCTCGCACAGATACGCAGTATTTT
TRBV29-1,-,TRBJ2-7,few,CSVEDHGEQYF,TGCAGCGTTGAAGATCATGGGGAGCAGTACTTC
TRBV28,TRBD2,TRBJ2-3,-,CASSTHFRDVGGRSTDTQYF,TGTGCCAGCAGTACCCATTTCCGGGATGTGGGAGGGAGGAGCACAGATACGCAGTATTTT
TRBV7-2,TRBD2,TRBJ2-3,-,CASSLGAGGRDTQYF,TGTGCCAGCAGCTTAGGAGCGGGGGGGAGGGATACGCAGTATTTT
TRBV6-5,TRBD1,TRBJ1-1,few,CASRDRAFTEAFF,TGTGCCAGCAGAGACAGGGCGTTCACTGAAGCTTTCTTT
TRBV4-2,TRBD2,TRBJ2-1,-,CASSQEPSGTYNEQFF,TGTGCCAGCAGCCAAGAACCTAGCGGGACCTACAATGAGCAGTTCTTC
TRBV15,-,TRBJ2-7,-,CATSRVGSLGREQYF,TGTGCCACCAGCAGAGTAGGTTCCCTGGGACGTGAGCAGTACTTC